This T cell receptor (beta chain) comes out of a study of T cells in Graves' hyperthyroidism and ophthalmopathy. General observations from the study: Ophthalmopathy, which appeared later, was predicted by the model a median 6.5 months before onset. Most thyroid clonotypes that were expanded above 0.001 also turned up in blood.

In the case of this clonotype: Its antigen remains unknown.

The TCR beta CDR3 regions underwent amplification using RNA transcripts as the source. TCR CDR3 regions were first amplified by RT-PCR with HTBI primers. One entry per CDR3 protein results from TCRdb running MiXCR on the multiplex PCR reads. The data hold hundreds of thousands of distinct CDR3 sequences, with roughly 45% observed a single time. Germline CDR1 reads LNHNV; CDR2 reads YYDKDF (reference sequence). Trimming removed 1 base at V and 5 bases at J, with 14 bases between. CDR3 length: 15 amino acids. The TCR comes from an adult man with Graves' disease, either hyperthyroidism or ophthalmopathy (not recorded which). The chain employs TRBV15 and TRBJ2-5; perhaps D is TRBD1 or TRBD2 (5 bases each). Specimen: peripheral blood or thyroid tissue (not recorded which). CDR3 DNA sequence: TGTGCCACCAGCAGAGTTGCAGGGACCGGCGAGACCCAGTACTTC. It is translated as CATSRVAGTGETQYF.